This TCR beta chain came from a study of identical twins. TCRdb independently ran MiXCR on the 5' RACE reads; one entry per CDR3 protein. The sample holds over 550,000 distinct CDR3 sequences, 7% to 7.5% seen once. J was trimmed by 0 bases and V by 0 bases; bases with no gene match: 6. This CDR3 is built from 17 residues. Germline V lookup: CDR1 SGHKS, CDR2 YYEKEE (reference sequence). General study findings and limits: Whereas memory repertoires showed no such difference, abundant cord blood beta clonotypes carried fewer insertions.

Details on this clonotype: Antigen specificity is unknown.

This sample also appeared in a second study, on yellow fever vaccine responses in identical twins.

The chain recombines TRBV5-5 with TRBJ2-7; 10 bases align to TRBD2. What was sequenced was PBMCs. The clonotype comes from a woman aged 18-29 years in good health. The CDR3 coding sequence is TGTGCCAGCAGCTTGGCTTTTAGCGGGAGGAACTCCTACGAGCAGTACTTC. Encoded protein: CASSLAFSGRNSYEQYF.